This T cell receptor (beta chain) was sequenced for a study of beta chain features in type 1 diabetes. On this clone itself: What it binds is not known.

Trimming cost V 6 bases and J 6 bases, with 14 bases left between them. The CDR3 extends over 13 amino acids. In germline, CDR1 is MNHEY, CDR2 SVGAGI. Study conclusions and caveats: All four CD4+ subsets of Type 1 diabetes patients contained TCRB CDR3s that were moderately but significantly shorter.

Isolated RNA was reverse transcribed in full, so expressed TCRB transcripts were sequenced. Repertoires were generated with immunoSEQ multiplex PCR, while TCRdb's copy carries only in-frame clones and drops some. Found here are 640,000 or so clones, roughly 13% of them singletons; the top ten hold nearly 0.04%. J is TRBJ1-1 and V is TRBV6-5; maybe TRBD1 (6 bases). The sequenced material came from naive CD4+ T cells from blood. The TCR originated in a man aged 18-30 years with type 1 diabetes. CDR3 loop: CASSLDRKAEAFF. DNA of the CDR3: TGTGCCAGCAGCCTGGACAGAAAGGCTGAAGCTTTCTTT.